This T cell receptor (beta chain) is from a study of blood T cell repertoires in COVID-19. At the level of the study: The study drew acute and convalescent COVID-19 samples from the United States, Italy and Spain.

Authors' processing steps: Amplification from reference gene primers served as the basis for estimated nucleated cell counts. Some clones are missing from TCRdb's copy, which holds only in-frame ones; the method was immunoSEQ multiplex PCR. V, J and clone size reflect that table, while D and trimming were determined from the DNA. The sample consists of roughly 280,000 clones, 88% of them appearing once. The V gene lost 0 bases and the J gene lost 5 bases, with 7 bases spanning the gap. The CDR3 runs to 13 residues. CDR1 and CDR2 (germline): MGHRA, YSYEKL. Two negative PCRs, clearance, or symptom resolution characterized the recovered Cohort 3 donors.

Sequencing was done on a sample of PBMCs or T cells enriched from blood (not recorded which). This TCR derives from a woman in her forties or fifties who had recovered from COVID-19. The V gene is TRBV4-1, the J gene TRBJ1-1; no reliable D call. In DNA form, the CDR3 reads TGCGCCAGCAGCCAAGATCCGGGAACTGAAGCTTTCTTT. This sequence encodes CASSQDPGTEAFF.